This TCR beta chain appears in the sequencing data of a study of cytomegalovirus exposure and HLA in healthy donors. Study summary: Membership in the Caucasian-associated ancestry cluster was found for 75% to 90% of 398 genotyped donors. Points from the study as a whole: Rarity characterized most TCR sequences, yet some public TCRs appeared in many donors. TCR beta chains associated with HLA were, in a later analysis, more clonally expanded than equally common others.

Comment on this clone: The antigen is undetermined.

Unrecorded immune exposures were likely, despite nominal health at sampling. CDR3 length: 11 amino acids. Per the germline V gene, CDR1 is MDHEN and CDR2 is SYDVKM. Trimming removed 8 bases from V and 10 bases from J, with 14 bases in between. The study ran its PCR with 60 Vbeta and 13 Jbeta primers. The assay was immunoSEQ multiplex PCR, and TCRdb's table has in-frame clones only and misses some. In all, the sample yields some 44,000 clones. Sequencing was carried out using PBMCs. This rearrangement joins TRBV28 to TRBJ1-1; no clear D gene. The receptor was derived from a woman in her twenties or thirties in good health and CMV-seronegative. The CDR3 loop is CASGSSGRAFF. CDR3 coding DNA: TGTGCCAGCGGATCGTCCGGGAGAGCTTTCTTT.